These 27 T cell receptor beta chains share one sample of origin, sequenced in a study of T cells in tumors after PD-1 blockade (dated by TCRdb to between 2017 and 2020). Library method: the immunoSEQ multiplex PCR assay. TCRdb provides this immuneACCESS table in a form limited to in-frame rearrangements. Some clones are lacking; in checked studies, under half of them reflect an unresolved V gene, and why the rest are absent is not known. In all, the sample holds 45,000 to 50,000 clones, and roughly three quarters of those were seen once. Clones ranked in the top ten supply 8% to 9.5% of the sample. Sequencing used PBMCs, obtained before anti-PD-1 therapy. These receptors were obtained from a human donor with advanced basal cell or squamous cell carcinoma (not recorded which).

The chain is built from TRBV27 and TRBJ2-7; TRBD2 matches 9 bases. Losses at the gene ends were 5 bases for V and 0 bases for J; bases not matched to a gene: 11. CDR1 is MNHEY, CDR2 SMNVEV, per germline (reference sequence). This CDR3 spans 17 amino acids. Here the CDR3 reads CASSPLTSGQPSYEQYF. In nucleotides, the CDR3 is TGTGCCAGCAGTCCTTTAACTAGCGGGCAACCCTCCTACGAGCAGTACTTC.

The chain links TRBV13 to TRBJ1-2; 9 nucleotides agree with TRBD1. Losses at the gene ends were 4 bases for V and 7 bases for J; bases not matched to a gene: 7. CDR1 is PRHDT and CDR2 is FYEKMQ in the germline V gene (reference sequence). The CDR3 runs 14 residues. The CDR3 is CASSSRQGEGGYTF. CDR3 DNA: TGTGCCAGCAGCTCCCGACAGGGGGAAGGTGGCTACACCTTC.

The CDR3 spells CASSEAGYYGYTF. The DNA for the CDR3 is TGTGCCAGCAGTGAGGCAGGGTACTATGGCTACACCTTC. This chain uses TRBV7-9 with TRBJ1-2, with D possibly TRBD1 on 5 matching bases. This CDR3 contains 13 residues. V was trimmed by 6 bases and J by 3 bases, leaving 11 bases between them. Looked up from germline, CDR1 is SEHNR and CDR2 is FQNEAQ (reference sequence). The variable domain in full, completed from reference TRBV7-9 and TRBJ1-2, reads DTGVSQNPRHKITKRGQNVTFRCDPISEHNRLYWYRQTLGQGPEFLTYFQNEAQLEKSRLLSDRFSAERPKGSFSTLEIQRTEQGDSAMYLCASSEAGYYGYTFGSGTRLTVV.

The CDR3 nucleotides are TGTGCCAGCAGTGTAACGGGACAGGGAGGGGAAGGCTACACCTTC. Residues: CASSVTGQGGEGYTF. The rearrangement uses TRBV6-6 and TRBJ1-2; TRBD1 aligns across 9 bases. Germline V gene sequence: CDR1 MNHNY, CDR2 SVGAGI (reference sequence). The junction had 12 bases not matched to a gene; V was cut back by 5 bases and J by 8 bases. The CDR3 extends over 15 amino acids.

This chain's CDR3 is CASSRLRAGTKNIQYF. CDR3 coding DNA: TGTGCCAGCAGCCGCCTTAGGGCAGGGACCAAAAACATTCAGTACTTC. V and J are TRBV7-9 and TRBJ2-4; a possible D gene is TRBD1 (5 bases). Germline CDR1 and CDR2: SEHNR and FQNEAQ (reference sequence). Trimming removed 5 bases from V and 2 bases from J, with 16 bases in between. The CDR3 runs 16 residues.

J is TRBJ2-7 and V is TRBV28; D is unclear. This CDR3 is built from 15 residues. With 0 bases removed from V and 3 bases from J, the gap between germline ends came to 12 bases. The germline CDR1 and CDR2 sequences are MDHEN and SYDVKM. This chain's CDR3 is CASSLWGGRHYEQYF. In DNA, the CDR3 is TGTGCCAGCAGTTTATGGGGTGGCAGACACTACGAGCAGTACTTC.

There are a few counts of this clone. The rearrangement joins TRBV12-3 or TRBV12-4 to TRBJ2-7, with D uncertain. V lost 3 bases to trimming and J lost 3 bases, with 9 bases between them. The CDR3 consists of 13 residues. CDR3 sequence reads: CASSLSAGYEQYF. The CDR3 nucleotides are TGTGCCAGCAGTTTGAGTGCCGGCTACGAGCAGTACTTC.

Note on this clone: The same CDR3 also results from other DNA sequences found in this sample. V is TRBV5-1 and J is TRBJ2-1; 9 positions agree with TRBD2. V trimming: 4 bases; J trimming: 6 bases; junction bases outside the gene matches: 14. This CDR3 comprises 17 residues. The germline V gene has CDR1 SGHRS and CDR2 YFSETQ. The CDR3 coding sequence is TGCGCCAGCAGCGACCGTAGCGGGGGCCCGCCCCCCAATGAGCAGTTCTTC. Encoded protein: CASSDRSGGPPPNEQFF.

The chain links TRBV11-3 to TRBJ2-7, with a possible D match to TRBD1 (6 bases). The CDR3 is 14 amino acids. The germline gives CDR1 SGHNT, CDR2 YENEEA. Trimming shortened V by 4 bases and J by 2 bases, and 12 bases separated the two germline ends. The CDR3 loop reads CASSSYRDPYEQYF. The DNA for the CDR3 is TGTGCCAGCAGCTCATACAGGGACCCCTACGAGCAGTACTTC.

This clone appeared once. The V and J genes are TRBV11-3 and TRBJ1-2; D is unclear. Between the trimmed V and J ends, which lost 4 bases and 3 bases, there was a span of 21 bases. The length of the CDR3 is 17 residues. Germline assignment: CDR1 SGHNT and CDR2 YENEEA. The CDR3: CASSSHLRTGKYYGYTF. The CDR3 DNA sequence: TGTGCCAGCAGCTCCCACCTCCGGACGGGGAAATACTATGGCTACACCTTC.

The rearrangement uses TRBV5-1 and TRBJ1-4; the D gene is possibly TRBD1 (6 bases). Germline V gives CDR1 SGHRS, CDR2 YFSETQ. V was clipped by 1 base and J by 0 bases, with 10 bases between them. The CDR3 extends over 16 amino acids. The chain's CDR3 is CASSLTGSATNEKLFF. In nucleotides, the CDR3 is TGCGCCAGCAGCTTGACAGGGAGCGCAACTAATGAAAAACTGTTTTTT.

As for this clone: Other DNA sequences in this sample translate to the same CDR3. The rearrangement uses TRBV5-6 and TRBJ1-1; the D gene is possibly TRBD1 (5 bases). This CDR3 contains 13 residues. The ends were cut back, 4 bases at V and 1 base at J, with 8 bases in the middle. In germline, CDR1 is SGHDT, CDR2 YYEEEE. CDR3 nucleotide sequence: TGTGCCAGCAGCCTGGGGGGGAACACTGAAGCTTTCTTT. This codes for CASSLGGNTEAFF.

The chain is built from TRBV18 and TRBJ1-5; TRBD1 aligns across 7 bases. Germline assignment: CDR1 KGHSH and CDR2 LQKENI. The CDR3 is 16 amino acids. V lost 3 bases, J lost 4 bases, and 9 bases stayed unmatched. The CDR3 loop is CASSPQGGRYNQPQHF. In DNA form, the CDR3 reads TGTGCCAGCTCACCCCAGGGGGGGCGTTATAATCAGCCCCAGCATTTT.

This chain connects TRBV4-1 to TRBJ1-2; TRBD1 is a possible D gene (5 bases). The V gene lost 3 bases and the J gene lost 10 bases, with 18 bases spanning the gap. Germline V gives CDR1 MGHRA, CDR2 YSYEKL. This CDR3 has 14 residues. CDR3 nucleotide sequence: TGCGCCAGCAGCCATTCCGGGACGGGCGATGACTACACCTTC. Protein: CASSHSGTGDDYTF.

V usage is TRBV24-1 and J usage is TRBJ2-5; D is tentatively TRBD1 or TRBD2 (5 bases each). Trimming removed 9 bases from V and 5 bases from J, with 9 bases in between. This CDR3 has 11 amino acids. Germline loops: CDR1 KGHDR, CDR2 SFDVKD. In nucleotides, the CDR3 is TGTGCCACCGGAGAGGGGGAGACCCAGTACTTC. Protein sequence: CATGEGETQYF.

The chain links TRBV7-8 to TRBJ1-5, with D tentatively TRBD1 (5 bases). The CDR3 extends over 15 amino acids. Germline CDR1 is SGHVS and CDR2 is FQNEAQ. V was trimmed by 1 base and J by 4 bases, leaving 11 bases between them. This CDR3 is CASSLDGTDNQPQHF. CDR3 coding DNA: TGTGCCAGCAGCTTAGACGGGACCGATAATCAGCCCCAGCATTTT.

The V and J genes are TRBV10-3 and TRBJ2-5; 7 positions match TRBD1. Germline V CDR1 and CDR2: ENHRY, SYGVKD. J gave up 4 bases and V 7 bases, and 9 bases lay outside the gene matches. CDR3 length equals 14 residues. The DNA for the CDR3 is TGTGCCATCAAAGAAGACAGGGCGGGAGAGACCCAGTACTTC. Translated, it gives CAIKEDRAGETQYF.

The chain carries TRBV7-3 and TRBJ2-6; D is unclear. Germline V gene lookup returns CDR1 SGHTA and CDR2 FQGTGA. Trimming cost V 5 bases and J 0 bases, with 14 bases left between them. There are 17 residues in the CDR3. DNA of the CDR3: TGTGCCAGCAGCGGCGGCGTCCGGGCCTCTGGGGCCAACGTCCTGACTTTC. Translating it yields CASSGGVRASGANVLTF.

This clone has just one count. This chain connects TRBV7-9 to TRBJ2-7; possibly TRBD2 for D (5 bases). The CDR3 is 13 amino acids. Germline V lookup: CDR1 SEHNR, CDR2 FQNEAQ (reference sequence). Trimming stripped 2 bases from V and 3 bases from J, with 8 bases between. CDR3 sequence reads: CASSLPTNYEQYF. CDR3 nucleotide sequence: TGTGCCAGCAGCTTACCGACTAACTACGAGCAGTACTTC.

This clone has only one observation. The rearrangement links TRBV14 to TRBJ2-1; maybe TRBD2 (5 bases). Looked up from germline, CDR1 is SGHDN and CDR2 is FVKESK. Trimming stripped 0 bases from V and 3 bases from J, with 15 bases between. This CDR3 is 17 amino acids long. CDR3 sequence (DNA): TGTGCCAGCAGCCAAGATGGCCTCACCGGGATCTACAATGAGCAGTTCTTC. Protein product: CASSQDGLTGIYNEQFF.

CDR3 bases: TGTGCCAGCAGCCCCCGGGTAGCGGGAGAATCTGGCGGGGAGCTGTTTTTT. The encoded protein is CASSPRVAGESGGELFF. This chain joins TRBV7-8 and TRBJ2-2; 9 bases line up with TRBD2. Germline-derived CDR1 and CDR2 are SGHVS and FQNEAQ. The CDR3 is 17 amino acids. J was trimmed by 7 bases and V by 5 bases; bases with no gene match: 14.

V gene TRBV7-3 combines with J gene TRBJ2-3, with D possibly being TRBD1 or TRBD2 (7 bases each). Deletions cut 2 bases from V and 3 bases from J, with 15 bases between. This CDR3 comprises 16 residues. Germline V CDR1 and CDR2: SGHTA, FQGTGA. In nucleotides, the CDR3 is TGTGCCAGCAGCTTAGCGACTAGCAGGGGGACAGATACGCAGTATTTT. This encodes CASSLATSRGTDTQYF.

The chain combines TRBV5-1 with TRBJ2-3, with D perhaps matching TRBD2 (6 bases). The ends were cut back, 0 bases at V and 4 bases at J, with 12 bases in the middle. This CDR3 contains 15 residues. Per germline, CDR1 SGHRS and CDR2 YFSETQ. This CDR3 is CASSLAGRDSDTQYF. In DNA form, the CDR3 reads TGCGCCAGCAGCTTGGCCGGCAGGGACTCAGATACGCAGTATTTT. The whole variable domain, remainder taken from reference TRBV5-1 and TRBJ2-3, is KAGVTQTPRYLIKTRGQQVTLSCSPISGHRSVSWYQQTPGQGLQFLFEYFSETQRNKGNFPGRFSGRQFSNSRSEMNVSTLELGDSALYLCASSLAGRDSDTQYFGPGTRLTVL.

The CDR3: CASSVEGGEKLFF. CDR3 sequence (DNA): TGTGCCAGCAGCGTAGAGGGTGGTGAAAAACTGTTTTTT. This chain uses TRBV9 with TRBJ1-4; D remains unclear. This CDR3 region has 13 residues. CDR1 and CDR2 (germline): SGDLS, YYNGEE. Trimming cost V 0 bases and J 7 bases, with 7 bases left between them.

This chain links TRBV5-1 with TRBJ2-7; tentatively, D is TRBD2 (5 bases). The CDR3 covers 16 residues. V was trimmed by 3 bases and J by 2 bases, leaving 18 bases between them. CDR1 SGHRS and CDR2 YFSETQ come from the germline V gene. The CDR3 here is CASSWEGLHGTYEQYF. In DNA form, the CDR3 reads TGCGCCAGCAGCTGGGAAGGACTGCATGGGACCTACGAGCAGTACTTC.

V and J are TRBV6-5 and TRBJ1-2; 11 positions match TRBD1. The CDR3 loop spans 15 amino acids. Germline V gene sequence: CDR1 MNHEY, CDR2 SVGAGI. The J segment lost 8 bases and the V segment lost 0 bases, leaving 5 bases of the junction unmatched. CDR3 in amino acids: CASSYSGDRGVGYTF. The CDR3 bases are TGTGCCAGCAGTTACTCGGGGGACAGGGGGGTAGGCTACACCTTC.

V is TRBV6-4 and J is TRBJ2-3, with TRBD2 matching over 10 bases. Trimming took 3 bases from V and 4 from J; bases not matched to a gene: 7. CDR1 MRHNA and CDR2 SNTAGT come from the germline V gene. The CDR3 spans 16 residues. CDR3 DNA sequence: TGTGCCAGCAGTGAGGCCAGCGGGAGGGCCTCAGATACGCAGTATTTT. Translation gives CASSEASGRASDTQYF.